Listed below are T cell receptor beta chains from one sample, sequenced in a study of blood T cell repertoires in COVID-19. Data came from immunoSEQ multiplex PCR; TCRdb stores just in-frame clones and leaves some out. The sample carries hundreds of thousands of clones, about 91% recorded once. The sequenced material came from PBMCs or T cells enriched from blood (not recorded which). The source of these receptors is a woman between 40 and 55 years old with acute COVID-19. Each CDR3 is given with its conserved first and last residue. A D gene is named only where the DNA matches it firmly. The size field is filled for only some rows; it gives once, few, many or a size class.

CDR3aa: CASSTRQGANEKLFF
CDR3nt: TGCGCCAGCAGCACCCGACAGGGAGCTAATGAAAAACTGTTTTTT
j_gene: TRBJ1-4
d_gene: TRBD1
v_gene: TRBV5-1
abundance: NA

CDR3aa: CASSPTPLNTEAFF
CDR3nt: TGTGCCAGCTCACCCACTCCTCTGAACACTGAAGCTTTCTTT
j_gene: TRBJ1-1
d_gene: NA
v_gene: TRBV18
abundance: few

CDR3aa: CASSARDRGYGYTF
CDR3nt: TGTGCCAGCAGCGCCCGGGACAGGGGCTATGGCTACACCTTC
j_gene: TRBJ1-2
d_gene: TRBD1
v_gene: TRBV3-1/TRBV3-2
abundance: NA

CDR3aa: CASSSDRGAEAFF
CDR3nt: TGCGCCAGCAGCAGCGACAGGGGCGCTGAAGCTTTCTTT
j_gene: TRBJ1-1
d_gene: TRBD1
v_gene: TRBV5-1
abundance: NA

CDR3aa: CATSDRDSPNEKLFF
CDR3nt: TGTGCCACCAGTGACCGGGACAGTCCGAATGAAAAACTGTTTTTT
j_gene: TRBJ1-4
d_gene: TRBD1
v_gene: TRBV24-1
abundance: NA

CDR3aa: CASSPGGAANTGELFF
CDR3nt: TGTGCCAGCAGCCCAGGAGGAGCGGCGAACACCGGGGAGCTGTTTTTT
j_gene: TRBJ2-2
d_gene: NA
v_gene: TRBV9
abundance: NA

CDR3aa: CASSLVSGDGNQPQHF
CDR3nt: TGTGCCAGCAGCTTAGTGTCAGGCGACGGCAATCAGCCCCAGCATTTT
j_gene: TRBJ1-5
d_gene: NA
v_gene: TRBV7-2
abundance: NA

CDR3aa: CASSLVDSGNTIYF
CDR3nt: TGTGCCAGCAGCTTGGTGGACAGTGGAAACACCATATATTTT
j_gene: TRBJ1-3
d_gene: NA
v_gene: TRBV5-6
abundance: NA

CDR3aa: CASSPTLPVNSGYTF
CDR3nt: TGTGCCAGCAGCCCCACATTACCTGTAAACAGTGGCTACACCTTC
j_gene: TRBJ1-2
d_gene: NA
v_gene: TRBV7-8
abundance: NA

CDR3aa: CASRSWRGDQPQHF
CDR3nt: TGTGCCAGCCGTTCCTGGCGGGGCGATCAGCCCCAGCATTTT
j_gene: TRBJ1-5
d_gene: NA
v_gene: TRBV19
abundance: NA

CDR3aa: CASSVGPGAGLSEQFF
CDR3nt: TGTGCCAGCAGCGTAGGACCGGGAGCGGGACTGTCTGAGCAGTTCTTC
j_gene: TRBJ2-1
d_gene: TRBD2
v_gene: TRBV9
abundance: NA

CDR3aa: CAFSGIPPSGNTIYF
CDR3nt: TGTGCCTTCTCAGGAATCCCCCCCTCTGGAAACACCATATATTTT
j_gene: TRBJ1-3
d_gene: NA
v_gene: TRBV30
abundance: NA

CDR3aa: CASSPQDRNTEAFF
CDR3nt: TGTGCCAGCAGCCCTCAGGACAGGAACACTGAAGCTTTCTTT
j_gene: TRBJ1-1
d_gene: NA
v_gene: TRBV9
abundance: NA

CDR3aa: CASSQDLRGTSDEKLFF
CDR3nt: TGCGCCAGCAGCCAAGATCTCCGAGGGACAAGTGACGAAAAACTGTTTTTT
j_gene: TRBJ1-4
d_gene: NA
v_gene: TRBV4-3
abundance: NA

CDR3aa: CASSLVGKYNEQFF
CDR3nt: TGCGCCAGCAGCTTGGTTGGCAAATACAATGAGCAGTTCTTC
j_gene: TRBJ2-1
d_gene: NA
v_gene: TRBV5-1
abundance: NA

CDR3aa: CASSPRGNSNQPQHF
CDR3nt: TGTGCCAGCAGTCCAAGAGGAAATAGCAATCAGCCCCAGCATTTT
j_gene: TRBJ1-5
d_gene: NA
v_gene: TRBV7-2
abundance: NA

CDR3aa: CASSQGGLEYNEQFF
CDR3nt: TGTGCCAGCAGCCAAGGGGGACTAGAGTACAATGAGCAGTTCTTC
j_gene: TRBJ2-1
d_gene: TRBD2
v_gene: TRBV3-1/TRBV3-2
abundance: few

CDR3aa: CAISTNEGGFGGGYTF
CDR3nt: TGTGCCATCAGCACCAACGAGGGGGGGTTTGGTGGTGGCTACACCTTC
j_gene: TRBJ1-2
d_gene: NA
v_gene: TRBV10-3
abundance: NA

CDR3aa: CASSLGTSGRGYNEQFF
CDR3nt: TGTGCCAGCAGCTTGGGGACTAGCGGGAGAGGGTACAATGAGCAGTTCTTC
j_gene: TRBJ2-1
d_gene: TRBD2
v_gene: TRBV7-2
abundance: NA